This TCR beta chain was retrieved from a study of patients and donors after allogeneic stem cell transplantation. TCRdb processed the RT-PCR reads anew with MiXCR; each CDR3 protein has one entry. The profile shows 920,000 or so distinct CDR3 sequences, more than 15% of them singletons. V lost 7 bases to trimming and J lost 2 bases, with 9 bases between them. Germline-derived CDR1 and CDR2 are SGHRS and YFSETQ. This CDR3 spans 12 amino acids. The receptor was derived from a human donor who was either an allogeneic HSCT recipient or a stem cell or donor lymphocyte infusion donor (not recorded which). It is not recorded whose cells these are; they may come from a transplant donor. The chain joins TRBV5-1 to TRBJ2-5, with D maybe TRBD1 (6 bases). What was sequenced was blood, either unsorted or a sorted T cell fraction (not recorded which). The CDR3: CASGTLQETQYF. In DNA, the CDR3 is TGCGCCAGCGGGACACTACAAGAGACCCAGTACTTC.